This T cell receptor (beta chain) was observed in a study of cytotoxic CD8 clonotypes in ibrutinib-treated CLL. Study-wide context: Response samples followed a median about 11 months of treatment, range 6 to 36. General study points: Researchers report that baseline clonality outpaced age-matched healthy donors and tracked circulating CD8+ T-cell counts. Different sampling times were used for sustained-remission and progressing patients.

CDR3 length: 14 residues. V lost 3 bases, J lost 6 bases, and 7 bases stayed unmatched. Germline CDR1 and CDR2: GTSNPN and SVGIG (reference sequence). A note on this clone: What it binds is not known.

Method: immunoSEQ multiplex PCR; TCRdb's copy keeps in-frame clones and lacks some. The table lists 50,000 to 60,000 clones, approximately 82% of them singletons. Sample: PBMCs, taken after 24 months of ibrutinib treatment. The receptor comes from a human donor with chronic lymphocytic leukemia. V gene TRBV30 combines with J gene TRBJ1-5; TRBD1 matches 8 bases. The CDR3 nucleotides read TGTGCCTGGAGAGCGCAGGGGGCAGGTCAGCCCCAGCATTTT. This sequence encodes CAWRAQGAGQPQHF.